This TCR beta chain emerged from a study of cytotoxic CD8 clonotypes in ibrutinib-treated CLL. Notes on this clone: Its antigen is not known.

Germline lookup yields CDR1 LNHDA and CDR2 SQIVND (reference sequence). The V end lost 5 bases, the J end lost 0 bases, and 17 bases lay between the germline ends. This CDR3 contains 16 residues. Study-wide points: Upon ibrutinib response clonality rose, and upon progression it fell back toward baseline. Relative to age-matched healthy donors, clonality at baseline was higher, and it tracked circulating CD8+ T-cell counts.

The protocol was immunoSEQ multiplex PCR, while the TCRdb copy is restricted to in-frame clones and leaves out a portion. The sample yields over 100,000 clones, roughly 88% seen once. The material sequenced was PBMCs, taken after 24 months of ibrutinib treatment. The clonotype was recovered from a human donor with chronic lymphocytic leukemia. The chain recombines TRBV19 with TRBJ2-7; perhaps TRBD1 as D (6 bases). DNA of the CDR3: TGTGCCAGTAGTTCAGGGGACGGATCGCACTCCTACGAGCAGTACTTC. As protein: CASSSGDGSHSYEQYF.